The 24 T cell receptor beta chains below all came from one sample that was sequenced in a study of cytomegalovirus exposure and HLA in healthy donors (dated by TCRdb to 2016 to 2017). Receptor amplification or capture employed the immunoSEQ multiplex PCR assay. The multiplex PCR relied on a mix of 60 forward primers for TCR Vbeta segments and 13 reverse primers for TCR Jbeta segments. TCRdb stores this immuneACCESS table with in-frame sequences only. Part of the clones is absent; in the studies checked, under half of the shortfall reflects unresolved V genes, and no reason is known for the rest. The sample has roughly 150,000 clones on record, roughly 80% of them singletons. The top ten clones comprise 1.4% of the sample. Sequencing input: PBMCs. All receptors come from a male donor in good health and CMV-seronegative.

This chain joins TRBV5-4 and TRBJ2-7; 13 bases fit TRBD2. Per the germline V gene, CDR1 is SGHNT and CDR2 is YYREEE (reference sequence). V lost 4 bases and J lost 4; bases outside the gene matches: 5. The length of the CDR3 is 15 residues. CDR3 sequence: CASSIGTSGAYEQYF. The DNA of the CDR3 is TGTGCCAGCAGCATAGGGACTAGCGGGGCGTACGAGCAGTACTTC.

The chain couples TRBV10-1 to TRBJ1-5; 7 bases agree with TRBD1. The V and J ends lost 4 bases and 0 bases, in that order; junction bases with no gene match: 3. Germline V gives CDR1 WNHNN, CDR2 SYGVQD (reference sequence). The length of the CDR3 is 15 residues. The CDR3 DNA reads TGCGCCAGCAGTGTGGACAGGACTAGCAATCAGCCCCAGCATTTT. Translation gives CASSVDRTSNQPQHF.

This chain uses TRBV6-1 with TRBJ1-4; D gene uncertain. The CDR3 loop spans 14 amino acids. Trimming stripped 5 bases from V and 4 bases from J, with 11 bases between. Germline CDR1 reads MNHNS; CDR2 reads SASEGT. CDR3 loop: CASSSGLYNEKLFF. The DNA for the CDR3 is TGTGCCAGCAGTTCAGGCCTTTATAATGAAAAACTGTTTTTT.

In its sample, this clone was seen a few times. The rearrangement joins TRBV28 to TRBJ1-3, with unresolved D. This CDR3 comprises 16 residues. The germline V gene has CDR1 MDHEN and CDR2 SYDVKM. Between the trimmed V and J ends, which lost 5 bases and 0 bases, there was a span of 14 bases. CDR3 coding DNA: TGTGCCAGCAGTCGCCAGAGCGGAAACTCTGGAAACACCATATATTTT. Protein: CASSRQSGNSGNTIYF.

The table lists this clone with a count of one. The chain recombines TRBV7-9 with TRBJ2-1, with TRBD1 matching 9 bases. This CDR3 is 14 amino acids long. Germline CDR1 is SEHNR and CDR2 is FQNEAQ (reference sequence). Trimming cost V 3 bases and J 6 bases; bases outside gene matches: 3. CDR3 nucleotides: TGTGCCAGCAGCTTTGGACAGGGGATCAATGAGCAGTTCTTC. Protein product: CASSFGQGINEQFF. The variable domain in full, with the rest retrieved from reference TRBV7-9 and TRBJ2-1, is DTGVSQNPRHKITKRGQNVTFRCDPISEHNRLYWYRQTLGQGPEFLTYFQNEAQLEKSRLLSDRFSAERPKGSFSTLEIQRTEQGDSAMYLCASSFGQGINEQFFGPGTRLTVL.

The CDR3 DNA follows: TGTGCCAGCAGTTACGACACAGGGTCGAACACTGAAGCTTTCTTT. Amino acids: CASSYDTGSNTEAFF. The chain combines TRBV6-5 with TRBJ1-1, with TRBD1 as a possible D gene (6 bases). V was clipped by 2 bases and J by 1 base, with 11 bases between them. The germline gives CDR1 MNHEY, CDR2 SVGAGI. CDR3 length equals 15 residues.

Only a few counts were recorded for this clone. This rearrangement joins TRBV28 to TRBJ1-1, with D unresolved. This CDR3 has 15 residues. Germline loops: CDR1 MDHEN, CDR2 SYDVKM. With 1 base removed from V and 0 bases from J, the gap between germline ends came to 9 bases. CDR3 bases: TGTGCCAGCAGTTTATTACCGGGGATGAACACTGAAGCTTTCTTT. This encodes CASSLLPGMNTEAFF.

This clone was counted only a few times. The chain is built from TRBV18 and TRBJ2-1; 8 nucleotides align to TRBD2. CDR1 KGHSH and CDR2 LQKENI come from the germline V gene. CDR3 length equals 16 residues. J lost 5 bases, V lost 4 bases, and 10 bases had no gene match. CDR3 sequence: CASSHSRRGADNEQFF. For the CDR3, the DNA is TGTGCCAGCTCACACTCTAGGCGGGGGGCCGACAATGAGCAGTTCTTC.

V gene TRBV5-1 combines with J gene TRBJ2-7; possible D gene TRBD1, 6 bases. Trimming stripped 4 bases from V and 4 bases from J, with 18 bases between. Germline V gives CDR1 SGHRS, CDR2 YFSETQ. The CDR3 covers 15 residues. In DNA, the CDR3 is TGCGCCAGCAGCCTGGGGACACTTACACGGTACGAGCAGTACTTC. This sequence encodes CASSLGTLTRYEQYF. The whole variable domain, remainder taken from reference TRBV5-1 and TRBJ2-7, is KAGVTQTPRYLIKTRGQQVTLSCSPISGHRSVSWYQQTPGQGLQFLFEYFSETQRNKGNFPGRFSGRQFSNSRSEMNVSTLELGDSALYLCASSLGTLTRYEQYFGPGTRLTVT.

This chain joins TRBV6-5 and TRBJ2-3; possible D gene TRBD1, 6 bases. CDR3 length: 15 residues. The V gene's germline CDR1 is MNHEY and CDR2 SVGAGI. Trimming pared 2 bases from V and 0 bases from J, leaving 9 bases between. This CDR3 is CASSYLRGSTDTQYF. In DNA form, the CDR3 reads TGTGCCAGCAGTTACCTTAGGGGGAGCACAGATACGCAGTATTTT.

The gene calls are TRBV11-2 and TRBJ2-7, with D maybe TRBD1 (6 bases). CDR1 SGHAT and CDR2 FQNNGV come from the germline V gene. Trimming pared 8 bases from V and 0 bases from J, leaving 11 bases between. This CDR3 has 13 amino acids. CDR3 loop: CASLLDSSYEQYF. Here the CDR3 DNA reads TGTGCCAGCCTCCTGGACAGCTCCTACGAGCAGTACTTC.

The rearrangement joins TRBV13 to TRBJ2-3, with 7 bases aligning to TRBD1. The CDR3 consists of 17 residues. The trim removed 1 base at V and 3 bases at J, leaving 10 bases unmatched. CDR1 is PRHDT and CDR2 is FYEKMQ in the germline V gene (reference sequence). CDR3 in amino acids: CASSLVRRAGGTDTQYF. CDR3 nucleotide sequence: TGTGCCAGCAGCTTAGTCCGACGGGCAGGGGGTACAGATACGCAGTATTTT.

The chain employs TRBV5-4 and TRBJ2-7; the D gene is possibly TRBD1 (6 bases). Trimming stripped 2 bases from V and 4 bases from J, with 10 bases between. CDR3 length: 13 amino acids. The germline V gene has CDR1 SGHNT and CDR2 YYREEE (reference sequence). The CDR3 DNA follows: TGTGCCAGCAGCTTCGGGACACAATACGAGCAGTACTTC. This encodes CASSFGTQYEQYF. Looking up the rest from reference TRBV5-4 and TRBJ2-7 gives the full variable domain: ETGVTQSPTHLIKTRGQQVTLRCSSQSGHNTVSWYQQALGQGPQFIFQYYREEENGRGNFPPRFSGLQFPNYSSELNVNALELDDSALYLCASSFGTQYEQYFGPGTRLTVT.

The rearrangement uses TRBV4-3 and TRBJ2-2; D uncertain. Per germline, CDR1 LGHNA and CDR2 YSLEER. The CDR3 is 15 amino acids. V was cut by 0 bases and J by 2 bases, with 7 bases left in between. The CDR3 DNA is TGCGCCAGCAGCCAAGATAGCAGCAACACCGGGGAGCTGTTTTTT. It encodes CASSQDSSNTGELFF.

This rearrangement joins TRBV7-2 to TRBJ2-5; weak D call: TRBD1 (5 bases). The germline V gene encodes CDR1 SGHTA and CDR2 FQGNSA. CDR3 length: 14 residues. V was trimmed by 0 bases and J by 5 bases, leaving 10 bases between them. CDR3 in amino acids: CASSLAVSGETQYF. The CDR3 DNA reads TGTGCCAGCAGCTTAGCGGTCTCAGGGGAGACCCAGTACTTC.

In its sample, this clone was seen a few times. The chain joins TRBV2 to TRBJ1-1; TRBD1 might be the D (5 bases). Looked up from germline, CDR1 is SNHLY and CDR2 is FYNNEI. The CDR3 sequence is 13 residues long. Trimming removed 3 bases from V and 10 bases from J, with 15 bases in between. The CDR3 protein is CASSEALGGVAFF. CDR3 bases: TGTGCCAGCAGTGAGGCGTTAGGAGGGGTAGCTTTCTTT.

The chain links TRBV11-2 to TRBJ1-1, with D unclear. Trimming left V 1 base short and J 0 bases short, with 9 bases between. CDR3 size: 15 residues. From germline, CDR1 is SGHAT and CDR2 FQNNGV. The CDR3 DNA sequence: TGTGCCAGCAGCTTAGCTAGGCGGTTGAACACTGAAGCTTTCTTT. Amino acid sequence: CASSLARRLNTEAFF. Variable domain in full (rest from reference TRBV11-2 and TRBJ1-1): EAGVAQSPRYKIIEKRQSVAFWCNPISGHATLYWYQQILGQGPKLLIQFQNNGVVDDSQLPKDRFSAERLKGVDSTLKIQPAKLEDSAVYLCASSLARRLNTEAFFGQGTRLTVV.

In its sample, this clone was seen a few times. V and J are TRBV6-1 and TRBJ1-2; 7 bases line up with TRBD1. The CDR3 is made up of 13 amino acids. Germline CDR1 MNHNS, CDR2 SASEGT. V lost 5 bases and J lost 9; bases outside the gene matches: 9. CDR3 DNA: TGTGCCAGCAGTTCCGGGACAGCCTCTCGCTACACCTTC. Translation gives CASSSGTASRYTF.

The chain's CDR3 is CASSLFMNEQFF. The CDR3 bases are TGCGCCAGCAGCTTGTTCATGAATGAGCAGTTCTTC. The chain employs TRBV5-1 and TRBJ2-1; D remains ambiguous. CDR1 is SGHRS and CDR2 is YFSETQ in the germline V gene. Trimming left V 1 base short and J 7 bases short, with 6 bases between. This CDR3 comprises 12 residues.

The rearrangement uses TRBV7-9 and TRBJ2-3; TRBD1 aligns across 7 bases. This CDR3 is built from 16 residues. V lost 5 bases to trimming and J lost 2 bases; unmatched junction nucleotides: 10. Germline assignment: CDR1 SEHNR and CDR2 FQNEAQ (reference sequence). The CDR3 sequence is CASSLDRDTHTDTQYF. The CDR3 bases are TGTGCCAGCAGCCTTGACAGGGATACGCACACAGATACGCAGTATTTT. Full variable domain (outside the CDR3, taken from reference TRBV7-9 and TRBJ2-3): DTGVSQNPRHKITKRGQNVTFRCDPISEHNRLYWYRQTLGQGPEFLTYFQNEAQLEKSRLLSDRFSAERPKGSFSTLEIQRTEQGDSAMYLCASSLDRDTHTDTQYFGPGTRLTVL.

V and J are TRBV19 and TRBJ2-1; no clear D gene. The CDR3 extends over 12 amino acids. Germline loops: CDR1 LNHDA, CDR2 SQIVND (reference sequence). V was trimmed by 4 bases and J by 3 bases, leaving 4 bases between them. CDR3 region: CASSTNYNEQFF. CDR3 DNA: TGTGCCAGTAGTACCAACTACAATGAGCAGTTCTTC.

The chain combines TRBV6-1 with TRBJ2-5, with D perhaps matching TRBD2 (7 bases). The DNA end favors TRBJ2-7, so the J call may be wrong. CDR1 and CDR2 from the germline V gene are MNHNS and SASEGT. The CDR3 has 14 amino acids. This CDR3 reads CASRGGAGDYEQYF. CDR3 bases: TGTGCCAGCAGGGGGGGGGCGGGGGACTACGAGCAGTACTTC.

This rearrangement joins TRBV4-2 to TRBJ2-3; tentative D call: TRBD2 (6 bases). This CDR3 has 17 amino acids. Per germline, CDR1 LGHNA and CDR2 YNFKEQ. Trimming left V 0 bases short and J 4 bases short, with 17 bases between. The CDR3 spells CASSQDVAGRRADTQYF. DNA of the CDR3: TGTGCCAGCAGCCAAGATGTGGCGGGTCGGAGGGCAGATACGCAGTATTTT.

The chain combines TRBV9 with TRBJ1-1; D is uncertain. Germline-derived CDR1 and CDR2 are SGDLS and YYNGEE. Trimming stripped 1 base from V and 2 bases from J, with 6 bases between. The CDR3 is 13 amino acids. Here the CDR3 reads CASSVFFNTEAFF. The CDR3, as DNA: TGTGCCAGCAGCGTATTCTTCAACACTGAAGCTTTCTTT.